This TCR beta chain was profiled in a study of T cell responses to AZD1222 COVID-19 vaccine. Whole-study results and caveats: Clonal diversity may have been underestimated in mostly white British donors.

Some clones are missing from TCRdb's copy, which holds only in-frame ones; the method was immunoSEQ multiplex PCR. This sample has some 69,000 clones, with about 85% found just once. For this clone: Antigen: not known.

The germline V gene has CDR1 MNHEY and CDR2 SVGAGI. The CDR3 is 13 amino acids. Trimming shortened V by 8 bases and J by 2 bases, and 11 bases separated the two germline ends. This TCR derives from an adult in good health. The input for sequencing was peripheral blood, taken on day 0 of AZD1222 vaccination. The chain combines TRBV6-5 with TRBJ2-3; D is uncertain. The CDR3 DNA reads as TGTGCCAGCCGTTGGCAATCCACAGATACGCAGTATTTT. This codes for CASRWQSTDTQYF.